Below are 14 T cell receptor beta chains sequenced from a single sample in a study of glioma-infiltrating T cells after dendritic cell vaccination. Here immunoSEQ multiplex PCR was the method, and the copy in TCRdb shows in-frame clones only, minus some. The data hold about 76,000 clones, with roughly 87% observed a single time. Described time point: after dendritic cell vaccination, including at tumor progression/relapse. The sequencing here drew on blood, taken after dendritic cell vaccination. The receptors originated from a human donor with glioblastoma.

The CDR3 protein is CASSEGSGGPNEQFF. The CDR3 DNA sequence: TGTGCCAGCAGTGAAGGGTCAGGGGGCCCCAATGAGCAGTTCTTC. The J gene is TRBJ2-1, the V gene TRBV2; 8 positions agree with TRBD1. CDR1 is SNHLY and CDR2 is FYNNEI in the germline V gene. Germline trimming cut 1 base from V and 6 bases from J; bases unmatched to any gene: 5. This CDR3 comprises 15 residues.

This clone was counted between two and nine times. The chain links TRBV6-1 to TRBJ2-7, with D unresolved. V was trimmed by 2 bases and J by 2 bases, leaving 10 bases between them. This CDR3 region has 14 residues. Germline V lookup: CDR1 MNHNS, CDR2 SASEGT. This chain's CDR3 is CASSEPRTTYEQYF. The DNA for the CDR3 is TGTGCCAGCAGTGAACCCAGAACAACCTACGAGCAGTACTTC.

The chain is built from TRBV6-1 and TRBJ2-7; tentative D call: TRBD2 (6 bases). This CDR3 is 15 amino acids long. Trimming pared 2 bases from V and 5 bases from J, leaving 16 bases between. Per germline, CDR1 MNHNS and CDR2 SASEGT. CDR3: CASSEKLEGGNEQYF. CDR3 nucleotides: TGTGCCAGCAGTGAAAAGTTGGAGGGAGGCAACGAGCAGTACTTC.

J is TRBJ2-7 and V is TRBV21-1; TRBD1, the D gene given by the table, was not confirmed from the DNA. TRBV21-1 is labeled a pseudogene. This CDR3 contains 14 residues. The CDR3 DNA reads TGTGCCAGCACCCGAAGGGACAGGGGATACGAGCAGTACTTC. Amino acids: CASTRRDRGYEQYF.

The chain uses TRBV5-8 and TRBJ2-2, with 8 bases lining up with TRBD2. This CDR3 comprises 15 residues. Germline CDR1 is SGHTS and CDR2 is YDEGEE. V was clipped by 5 bases and J by 3 bases; unmatched bases: 6. The CDR3 sequence is CASRRPGLDTGELFF. CDR3 nucleotides: TGTGCCAGCAGGCGACCGGGACTAGACACCGGGGAGCTGTTTTTT.

This chain uses TRBV11-1 with TRBJ2-4; no clear D gene. The CDR3 sequence is 13 residues long. Germline V gene data show CDR1 as SGHAT and CDR2 as FQDESV (reference sequence). V was cut by 3 bases and J by 8 bases, with 11 bases left in between. CDR3 protein: CASSLSNLDIQYF. In DNA, the CDR3 is TGTGCCAGCAGCTTGAGTAACTTGGACATTCAGTACTTC.

CDR3 sequence (DNA): TGTGCCACCAGCCCTCGACAGGGGGCGAATCAGCCCCAGCATTTT. Its protein is CATSPRQGANQPQHF. The chain couples TRBV15 to TRBJ1-5; 10 nucleotides line up with TRBD1. The CDR3 has 15 amino acids. J gave up 4 bases and V 5 bases, and 5 bases lay outside the gene matches. Germline values: CDR1 LNHNV, CDR2 YYDKDF (reference sequence).

The CDR3 region is CASGTGYNSPLHF. Written as DNA, the CDR3 is TGCGCCAGCGGGACAGGCTATAATTCACCCCTCCACTTT. The chain recombines TRBV10-2 with TRBJ1-6, with TRBD1 matching over 8 bases. V shed 8 bases and J 3 bases; nucleotides not matched to a gene: 0. The germline CDR1 and CDR2 sequences are WSHSY and SAAADI. CDR3 length: 13 amino acids.

This clone was seen only a few times. This chain uses TRBV10-3 with TRBJ2-7; TRBD1 is a possible D gene (6 bases). The CDR3 sequence is 15 residues long. Germline CDR1 ENHRY, CDR2 SYGVKD. The V end was cut by 4 bases, the J end by 5 bases, with 18 bases between. The CDR3 DNA is TGTGCCATCAGTGGGGGGCCAGGGACAATCGACGAGCAGTACTTC. This encodes CAISGGPGTIDEQYF.

This chain uses TRBV10-3 with TRBJ2-1; D is undetermined. The CDR3 length is 14 residues. V was shortened by 5 bases and J by 0 bases, with 8 bases between the two germline ends. Per the germline V gene, CDR1 is ENHRY and CDR2 is SYGVKD. CDR3: CAISRGSSYNEQFF. The CDR3 DNA follows: TGTGCCATCAGTCGAGGTAGCTCCTACAATGAGCAGTTCTTC.

The rearrangement uses TRBV4-3 and TRBJ2-2; D is perhaps TRBD2 (5 bases). CDR1 is LGHNA and CDR2 is YSLEER in the germline V gene. Trimming cost V 1 base and J 1 base, with 7 bases left between them. The CDR3 covers 15 residues. The CDR3 reads CASSQASGNTGELFF. In DNA form, the CDR3 reads TGCGCCAGCAGCCAAGCAAGCGGGAACACCGGGGAGCTGTTTTTT.

J is TRBJ1-6 and V is TRBV18; D gene unclear. The CDR3 length is 16 residues. The ends were cut back, 2 bases at V and 9 bases at J, with 17 bases in the middle. In germline, CDR1 is KGHSH, CDR2 LQKENI. CDR3 DNA sequence: TGTGCCAGCTCACCAACTGACCCCCTGGAGGCTTCACCCCTCCACTTT. Its translation: CASSPTDPLEASPLHF.

This clone has only one observation. The CDR3 loop is CASSPVTGLGGYTF. CDR3 nucleotides: TGTGCCAGCAGTCCTGTCACAGGGCTCGGTGGCTACACCTTC. The chain uses TRBV27 and TRBJ1-2; maybe TRBD1 (6 bases). CDR3 size: 14 residues. Trimming pared 5 bases from V and 7 bases from J, leaving 17 bases between. Germline V gene sequence: CDR1 MNHEY, CDR2 SMNVEV (reference sequence).

The rearrangement joins TRBV10-1 to TRBJ2-7; possible D gene TRBD2, 5 bases. Per germline, CDR1 WNHNN and CDR2 SYGVQD (reference sequence). CDR3 length equals 12 residues. V was cut by 8 bases and J by 3 bases, with 11 bases left in between. The CDR3 DNA is TGCGCCAGCTCCCCTAGCTTCTACGAGCAGTACTTC. Protein product: CASSPSFYEQYF.